This T cell receptor (beta chain) was found in a study of T-cell reconstitution after alpha-beta-depleted transplantation in children. Preparation of the TCRbeta library was carried out with unique molecular identifiers. TCRdb re-analysed the PCR reads in MiXCR, keeping a single row per CDR3 protein. The data contain about 980,000 distinct CDR3 sequences, about 26% of them singletons. This CDR3 spans 15 amino acids. Germline lookup yields CDR1 SGHRS and CDR2 YFSETQ. V lost 6 bases and J 4 bases, leaving 16 bases between the germline ends. This clonotype has ten or more counts. V usage is TRBV5-1 and J usage is TRBJ2-2; D uncertain. The sequence was collected from a boy in the first two years of life who had a stem cell transplant for SCID, so the T cells may come from the graft donor. The sequences come from PBMCs, mostly from graft donor cells, collected 360 days after TCRalphabeta/CD19-depleted stem cell transplant. The CDR3 is CASNEDGVLTGELFF. The CDR3 DNA reads TGCGCCAGCAATGAGGACGGCGTACTCACCGGGGAGCTGTTTTTT.